These T cell receptor beta chains were read from a single sample in a study of T cell responses to AZD1222 COVID-19 vaccine. Clones were sequenced by immunoSEQ multiplex PCR, and TCRdb holds only the in-frame ones, with some missing. The sample carries about 130,000 clones, over 90% recorded once. Sequenced material: peripheral blood, taken on day 0 of AZD1222 vaccination. Receptor source: an adult in good health. Each CDR3 is given with its conserved first and last residue. A D gene is named only where the DNA matches it firmly. Not every row has a clone size; where given, it reads once, few, many or a size class.

J gene | clone size | D gene | V gene | CDR3 length | CDR3 DNA | CDR3 protein
TRBJ1-5 | NA | TRBD1 | TRBV19 | 15 | TGTGCCAGTAGTATTATAGGGGGCATCAATCAGCCCCAGCATTTT | CASSIIGGINQPQHF
TRBJ1-2 | NA | NA | TRBV5-1 | 18 | TGCGCCAGCAGCTTGGGAGTATCTTATGGTGATGTGGTCTATGGCTACACCTTC | CASSLGVSYGDVVYGYTF
TRBJ1-2 | NA | TRBD1 | TRBV6-5 | 14 | TGTGCCATCTCTCGGACAGGTCTCTACTATGGCTACACCTTC | CAISRTGLYYGYTF
TRBJ1-1 | NA | NA | TRBV13 | 15 | TGTGCCAGCAGCTCCAGTCGGGTTGGGAACACTGAAGCTTTCTTT | CASSSSRVGNTEAFF
TRBJ2-4 | NA | NA | TRBV6-5 | 15 | TGTGCCAGCAGTAACCCCGGCAGGTCTAAAAACATTCAGTACTTC | CASSNPGRSKNIQYF
TRBJ2-4 | NA | NA | TRBV29-1 | 14 | TGCAGCGTTGGTTTCCCGGGACATTCGAGCATTCAGTACTTC | CSVGFPGHSSIQYF
TRBJ1-2 | NA | NA | TRBV29-1 | 12 | TGCAGCGCTGTCGGGGTCCCCTATGGCTACACCTTC | CSAVGVPYGYTF
TRBJ2-3 | NA | NA | TRBV11-3 | 14 | TGTGCCAGCAGCTTAGTGCCGACGGGAGATACGCAGTATTTT | CASSLVPTGDTQYF
TRBJ2-7 | NA | TRBD1 | TRBV6-5 | 14 | TGTGCCAGCAGTTACGGGACAGGGGGCTACGAGCAGTACTTC | CASSYGTGGYEQYF
TRBJ2-5 | NA | TRBD2 | TRBV7-8 | 16 | TGTGCCAGCAGCTTAGCCAGGACTAGCGGGGGGGAGACCCAGTACTTC | CASSLARTSGGETQYF
TRBJ1-1 | NA | TRBD1 | TRBV7-6 | 14 | TGTGCCAGCAGCCGGGACAGGGGGGGCACTGAAGCTTTCTTT | CASSRDRGGTEAFF
TRBJ1-3 | once | NA | TRBV10-3 | 16 | TGTGCCATCTCGGCAGGGAGTTCCTCCGAAGGAAACACCATATATTTT | CAISAGSSSEGNTIYF
TRBJ1-6 | NA | TRBD1 | TRBV9 | 13 | TGTGCCAGCAACGGTCAGGGGGCCTCACCCCTCCACTTT | CASNGQGASPLHF
TRBJ1-6 | NA | NA | TRBV19 | 17 | TGTGCCAGTAGTATCTCCCCTGACAGGCTAAGGTATTCACCCCTCCACTTT | CASSISPDRLRYSPLHF
TRBJ1-5 | NA | TRBD1 | TRBV10-3 | 14 | TGTGCCATCAGTGATGACAGGGTAGGTCAGCCCCAGCATTTT | CAISDDRVGQPQHF
TRBJ1-2 | NA | TRBD1 | TRBV5-1 | 14 | TGCGCCATTGATCCTACAGGGGTGCTCTATGGCTACACCTTC | CAIDPTGVLYGYTF
TRBJ2-7 | NA | NA | TRBV19 | 13 | TGTGCCAGTAGTATTGGCAGCTCCTACGAGCAGTACTTC | CASSIGSSYEQYF
TRBJ1-5 | NA | NA | TRBV4-1 | 16 | TGCGCCAGCAGCCCTGACACACGGGGATTTAATCAGCCCCAGCATTTT | CASSPDTRGFNQPQHF
TRBJ1-4 | few | NA | TRBV7-6 | 15 | TGTGCCAGCAGCTTAGAGCCCAGCTTTGGAGAAAAACTGTTTTTT | CASSLEPSFGEKLFF
TRBJ1-2 | NA | TRBD1 | TRBV7-9 | 15 | TGTGCCAGCAGCCGGGACAGGGGAGTGAACTATGGCTACACCTTC | CASSRDRGVNYGYTF
TRBJ1-1 | NA | NA | TRBV18 | 14 | TGTGCCAGCTCCAGGCAGCAAGAGAACACTGAAGCTTTCTTT | CASSRQQENTEAFF
TRBJ2-7 | NA | TRBD1 | TRBV6-5 | 14 | TGTGCCAGCAGTTACCAGGGGGTCATCTACGAGCAGTACTTC | CASSYQGVIYEQYF
TRBJ1-3 | NA | NA | TRBV6-5 | 16 | TGTGCCAGCAGTTACTCGGAGGGGGTTTCTGGAAACACCATATATTTT | CASSYSEGVSGNTIYF
TRBJ2-5 | NA | TRBD2 | TRBV5-1 | 16 | TGCGCCAGCAGCTTGGCGCCGCTTCTAGCGGGCGGGACCCAGTACTTC | CASSLAPLLAGGTQYF
TRBJ2-2 | NA | NA | TRBV7-8 | 14 | TGTGCCAGCTCCTGGACAACCCTGACCGGGGAGCTGTTTTTT | CASSWTTLTGELFF
TRBJ2-7 | NA | TRBD2 | TRBV7-2 | 14 | TGTGCCAGCAGGGTTAGCGGGGGGACCTACGAGCAGTACTTC | CASRVSGGTYEQYF
TRBJ2-4 | NA | TRBD1 | TRBV5-6 | 14 | TGTGCCAGCAGCTTCAAGGGGGCAGGAGACATTCAGTACTTC | CASSFKGAGDIQYF
TRBJ2-5 | NA | NA | TRBV5-1 | 11 | TGCGCCAGCAGCTTGGTTGAGACCCAGTACTTC | CASSLVETQYF
TRBJ1-1 | NA | TRBD1 | TRBV6-5 | 15 | TGTGCCAGCAGTTACTCCCGGGGACAGGGGGCGGAGGCTTTCTTT | CASSYSRGQGAEAFF
TRBJ1-2 | NA | TRBD1 | TRBV18 | 15 | TGTGCCAGCTCACCGACAGGGGGCTGGAACTATGGCTACACCTTC | CASSPTGGWNYGYTF
TRBJ1-1 | NA | NA | TRBV7-4 | 13 | TGTGCCAGCAGCCTTCAAATGAACACTGAAGCTTTCTTT | CASSLQMNTEAFF
TRBJ2-7 | NA | NA | TRBV6-5 | 14 | TGTGCCAGCAGTCCTTTGGACAGCTCCTACGAGCAGTACTTC | CASSPLDSSYEQYF
TRBJ1-4 | NA | NA | TRBV7-6 | 15 | TGTGCCAGCAGCTTAGCTCCCGGGACGAGAGAAAAACTGTTTTTT | CASSLAPGTREKLFF
TRBJ1-2 | NA | TRBD1 | TRBV10-2 | 18 | TGCGCCAGCAGAAATGACCCGGGACAGGCTCACGGGAACTATGGCTACACCTTC | CASRNDPGQAHGNYGYTF
TRBJ2-1 | once | NA | TRBV19 | 15 | TGTGCCAGTAGTTCTCGACTCCGAGCCTACAATGAGCAGTTCTTC | CASSSRLRAYNEQFF
TRBJ1-2 | NA | NA | TRBV27 | 13 | TGTGCCAGCAGTTTAGGCAGGGAACATGGCTACACCTTC | CASSLGREHGYTF
TRBJ1-1 | NA | TRBD1 | TRBV7-9 | 14 | TGTGCCAGCAGCCCGTTGACAGGGGGCACTGAAGCTTTCTTT | CASSPLTGGTEAFF
TRBJ2-7 | NA | NA | TRBV4-2 | 14 | TGTGCCAGCAGCCCCGGTACAAGCCTCTACGAGCAGTACTTC | CASSPGTSLYEQYF
TRBJ2-2 | NA | NA | TRBV6-6 | 11 | TGTGCCAGCAGCCACACCGGGGAGCTGTTTTTT | CASSHTGELFF
TRBJ1-1 | NA | TRBD1 | TRBV10-3 | 13 | TGTGCCGCCCAACAGGGGGAAAGGACTGAAGCTTTCTTT | CAAQQGERTEAFF
TRBJ2-3 | NA | NA | TRBV4-1 | 11 | TGCGCCAGCAGCCAGGACCTGACGCAGTATTTT | CASSQDLTQYF
TRBJ2-5 | NA | TRBD2 | TRBV18 | 15 | TGTGCCAGCTCACCAGCTAGCGGGGGGTCCGGGGCCCAGTACTTC | CASSPASGGSGAQYF
TRBJ2-1 | NA | NA | TRBV6-4 | 15 | TGTGCCAGCAGTGACTCGAACGCGGGGTGGAATGAGCAGTTCTTC | CASSDSNAGWNEQFF
TRBJ2-7 | NA | NA | TRBV7-3 | 15 | TGTGCCAGCAGCTTAACGTCCAACCAAGACCCCGAGCAGTACTTC | CASSLTSNQDPEQYF
TRBJ1-2 | once | NA | TRBV11-2 | 13 | TGTGCCAGCAGCTTCGGGCTGCTCTATGGCTACACCTTC | CASSFGLLYGYTF
TRBJ1-2 | NA | NA | TRBV18 | 15 | TGTGCCAGCTCACCACCGATCTGGGAGAACTATGGCTACACCTTC | CASSPPIWENYGYTF